This section outlines one T cell receptor (beta chain) sequence together with its context. The record originates from a study of cytomegalovirus exposure and HLA in healthy donors. Study-wide background: Around 78 million unique TCRs, all from HLA-typed donors, were included in an early release of the data.

Per the germline V gene, CDR1 is LNHNV and CDR2 is YYDKDF (reference sequence). CDR3 length: 13 amino acids. V lost 3 bases, J lost 6 bases, and 12 bases lay in between. Amplification used 60 Vbeta primers and 13 Jbeta primers. Generated by immunoSEQ multiplex PCR, the TCRdb table keeps only in-frame clones and is missing some. Of under 120,000 clones in the sample, 74% are singletons; the top ten hold roughly 2.6%. Specimen: PBMCs. The rearrangement uses TRBV15 and TRBJ2-7; possibly TRBD2 for D (6 bases). The TCR was taken from a man aged 45 to 65 in good health and CMV-seropositive. For the CDR3, the DNA is TGTGCCACCAGCAGGGTGACTAGTGTCGAGCAGTACTTC. Translation gives CATSRVTSVEQYF.